This note documents a single T cell receptor (beta chain) sequence. V dropped 1 base and J dropped 2 bases, with 15 bases sitting between them. The CDR3 sequence is 16 residues long. Germline V gene lookup returns CDR1 MGHRA and CDR2 YSYEKL. Repertoires were generated with immunoSEQ multiplex PCR, while TCRdb's copy carries only in-frame clones and drops some. Among about 480,000 clones listed, approximately 90% were seen once. The data were obtained in a study of blood T cell repertoires in COVID-19. This receptor was identified in a woman aged 40 to 50 who had recovered from COVID-19. The specimen sequenced was PBMCs or T cells enriched from blood (not recorded which). The chain is built from TRBV4-1 and TRBJ2-7; tentative D call: TRBD2 (6 bases). This CDR3 is CASSQAPLRGTYEQYF. The CDR3 bases are TGCGCCAGCAGCCAAGCCCCGTTGCGGGGAACCTACGAGCAGTACTTC.